These T cell receptor beta chains were read from a single sample in a study of blood T cell repertoires in COVID-19. TCRdb's table, derived via immunoSEQ multiplex PCR, lists solely in-frame clones and lacks some. The repertoire has about 190,000 clones, over 75% of them found once; the top ten carry roughly 6.2%. Sequencing was performed on peripheral blood. Receptor source: a woman aged 40 to 50 who had recovered from COVID-19. CDR3s include the opening cysteine and the closing phenylalanine or tryptophan. Each record gives: J gene, V gene, clone size, D gene, CDR3 protein, CDR3 DNA. The D gene is left open where the match is weak. Clone size is given for some rows only: seen once, a few or many times, or a class if the clone is expanded.

J gene: TRBJ1-2; V gene: TRBV14; clone size: few; D gene: NA; CDR3 protein: CASSQLLGAPVGGYTF; CDR3 DNA: TGTGCCAGCAGCCAACTCCTGGGGGCGCCGGTTGGAGGCTACACCTTC
J gene: TRBJ2-6; V gene: TRBV5-1; clone size: once; D gene: NA; CDR3 protein: CASKQDYSGANVLTF; CDR3 DNA: TGCGCCAGCAAGCAGGACTACTCTGGGGCCAACGTCCTGACTTTC
J gene: TRBJ1-1; V gene: TRBV28; clone size: NA; D gene: NA; CDR3 protein: CASSSTRPNTEAFF; CDR3 DNA: TGTGCCAGCAGTTCAACTCGCCCCAACACTGAAGCTTTCTTT
J gene: TRBJ2-3; V gene: TRBV30; clone size: once; D gene: TRBD2; CDR3 protein: CAWSFIAGGSTDTQYF; CDR3 DNA: TGTGCCTGGAGTTTTATAGCGGGAGGGTCCACAGATACGCAGTATTTT
J gene: TRBJ2-7; V gene: TRBV6-5; clone size: NA; D gene: TRBD2; CDR3 protein: CASSYQTSASYEQYF; CDR3 DNA: TGTGCCAGCAGTTACCAGACTAGCGCCTCCTACGAGCAGTACTTC
J gene: TRBJ1-1; V gene: TRBV6-6; clone size: NA; D gene: NA; CDR3 protein: CASSPGGNTEAFF; CDR3 DNA: TGTGCCAGCAGTCCGGGGGGGAACACTGAAGCTTTCTTT
J gene: TRBJ2-1; V gene: TRBV10-3; clone size: NA; D gene: NA; CDR3 protein: CAISESLGILALYNEQFF; CDR3 DNA: TGTGCCATCAGTGAGTCGTTAGGAATTCTAGCTCTCTACAATGAGCAGTTCTTC
J gene: TRBJ2-7; V gene: TRBV28; clone size: NA; D gene: NA; CDR3 protein: CASSIRAAVSYEQYF; CDR3 DNA: TGTGCCAGCAGTATAAGAGCGGCAGTCTCCTACGAGCAGTACTTC
J gene: TRBJ2-7; V gene: TRBV5-6; clone size: NA; D gene: NA; CDR3 protein: CASSLGAVDLEQYF; CDR3 DNA: TGTGCCAGCAGCTTAGGGGCCGTAGATCTCGAGCAGTACTTC
J gene: TRBJ2-1; V gene: TRBV19; clone size: NA; D gene: TRBD1; CDR3 protein: CASSLPGQYNEQFF; CDR3 DNA: TGTGCCAGTAGCCTACCGGGACAGTACAATGAGCAGTTCTTC
J gene: TRBJ2-5; V gene: TRBV11-1; clone size: NA; D gene: NA; CDR3 protein: CASSLSLDRETQYF; CDR3 DNA: TGTGCCAGCAGCTTATCGCTAGATCGGGAGACCCAGTACTTC
J gene: TRBJ2-7; V gene: TRBV18; clone size: NA; D gene: TRBD1; CDR3 protein: CASSPDRTLSYEQYF; CDR3 DNA: TGTGCCAGCTCACCGGACAGGACCCTATCCTACGAGCAGTACTTC
J gene: TRBJ2-3; V gene: TRBV7-2; clone size: NA; D gene: TRBD2; CDR3 protein: CASSLLAGADTQYF; CDR3 DNA: TGTGCCAGCAGCTTACTAGCGGGAGCAGATACGCAGTATTTT
J gene: TRBJ2-7; V gene: TRBV7-6; clone size: NA; D gene: TRBD1; CDR3 protein: CASSFRDSGYEQYF; CDR3 DNA: TGTGCCAGCAGCTTCCGGGACAGTGGCTACGAGCAGTACTTC
J gene: TRBJ1-3; V gene: TRBV28; clone size: NA; D gene: NA; CDR3 protein: CASSGQYFSGNTIYF; CDR3 DNA: TGTGCCAGCAGCGGACAGTACTTCTCTGGAAACACCATATATTTT
J gene: TRBJ2-7; V gene: TRBV7-9; clone size: once; D gene: NA; CDR3 protein: CASSTSGVYEQYF; CDR3 DNA: TGTGCCAGCAGCACCTCAGGGGTCTACGAGCAGTACTTC
J gene: TRBJ2-7; V gene: TRBV5-1; clone size: NA; D gene: TRBD1; CDR3 protein: CASTAQGALRFEQYF; CDR3 DNA: TGCGCCAGCACGGCGCAGGGGGCTCTTCGATTCGAGCAGTACTTC
J gene: TRBJ2-3; V gene: TRBV19; clone size: NA; D gene: TRBD2; CDR3 protein: CASSVGGGPVDTQYF; CDR3 DNA: TGTGCCAGTAGTGTCGGGGGAGGGCCGGTAGATACGCAGTATTTT